The rows below give T cell receptor beta chains drawn from one sample of a study of blood T cell repertoires in COVID-19. Libraries were prepared by immunoSEQ multiplex PCR; TCRdb keeps only in-frame clonotypes and omits some of them. This table holds around 250,000 clones, approximately 83% found once. Sequencing used peripheral blood. These receptors all come from a man aged 30-40 years who had recovered from COVID-19. Each CDR3 is given with its conserved first and last residue. D genes are given only for firm matches. Size values are once, few and many counts, or a class for expanded clones, and some rows have none.

size: NA; D: TRBD2; J: TRBJ2-5; V: TRBV10-3; CDR3: CAISQRGAQETQYF; DNA: TGTGCCATCAGTCAGCGGGGGGCCCAAGAGACCCAGTACTTC
size: NA; D: TRBD2; J: TRBJ2-1; V: TRBV7-9; CDR3: CASSSWTSGSNEQFF; DNA: TGTGCCAGCAGCTCGTGGACTAGCGGGTCCAATGAGCAGTTCTTC
size: NA; D: TRBD1; J: TRBJ1-2; V: TRBV9; CDR3: CASSVVGQGFNGYTF; DNA: TGTGCCAGCAGCGTAGTAGGACAGGGGTTTAATGGCTACACCTTC
size: NA; D: TRBD1; J: TRBJ2-3; V: TRBV7-9; CDR3: CASTKTTGSGRDTQYF; DNA: TGTGCCAGCACCAAAACGACAGGGAGTGGGAGAGATACGCAGTATTTT
size: NA; D: TRBD1; J: TRBJ1-5; V: TRBV6-2/TRBV6-3; CDR3: CASSSGTGGYSNQPQHF; DNA: TGTGCCAGCAGTTCGGGGACAGGGGGGTATAGCAATCAGCCCCAGCATTTT
size: NA; D: NA; J: TRBJ2-3; V: TRBV18; CDR3: CASSPQRDLTDTQYF; DNA: TGTGCCAGCTCACCACAAAGAGACTTGACAGATACGCAGTATTTT
size: once; D: TRBD2; J: TRBJ2-3; V: TRBV5-4; CDR3: CASSNAASSGGRTDTQYF; DNA: TGTGCCAGCAGCAACGCCGCCTCTAGCGGGGGACGCACAGATACGCAGTATTTT
size: few; D: NA; J: TRBJ1-2; V: TRBV14; CDR3: CASSQGGGRSYGYTF; DNA: TGTGCCAGCAGCCAAGGCGGGGGGCGGTCGTATGGCTACACCTTC
size: few; D: TRBD2; J: TRBJ2-3; V: TRBV10-3; CDR3: CAISESSASGSTDTQYF; DNA: TGTGCCATCAGTGAGTCGTCCGCTAGCGGTAGCACAGATACGCAGTATTTT
size: once; D: NA; J: TRBJ1-1; V: TRBV6-5; CDR3: CASIQGPNMNTEAFF; DNA: TGTGCCAGCATACAGGGCCCTAATATGAACACTGAAGCTTTCTTT
size: NA; D: NA; J: TRBJ1-3; V: TRBV5-1; CDR3: CASSLAAGAGNTIYF; DNA: TGCGCCAGCAGCTTGGCGGCGGGGGCTGGAAACACCATATATTTT
size: NA; D: NA; J: TRBJ2-2; V: TRBV11-2; CDR3: CASSPPGELFF; DNA: TGTGCCAGCAGCCCTCCTGGGGAGTTGTTTTTT
size: NA; D: NA; J: TRBJ1-3; V: TRBV12-2; CDR3: CASRLDGAGNTIYF; DNA: TGTGCAAGTCGCTTAGACGGGGCTGGAAACACCATATATTTT
size: NA; D: TRBD2; J: TRBJ2-3; V: TRBV9; CDR3: CASSVGPAGGMNTQYF; DNA: TGTGCCAGCAGCGTAGGCCCAGCGGGGGGGATGAATACGCAGTATTTT